One sample yielded the 21 T cell receptor beta chains listed below, sequenced in a study of blood T cell repertoires in COVID-19. The table came from immunoSEQ multiplex PCR; TCRdb's copy has only in-frame clones and leaves some out. The sample includes 35,000 to 45,000 clones, roughly 77% of them seen just once. The sequenced sample consisted of peripheral blood. The receptor set was obtained from a human donor in a cohort sampled during active or convalescent COVID-19. The donor label of this sample is uncertain.

This sequence joins TRBV19 and TRBJ1-1; TRBD1 aligns across 9 bases. The germline V gene has CDR1 LNHDA and CDR2 SQIVND (reference sequence). This CDR3 contains 14 residues. With V trimmed by 6 bases and J by 7 bases, 9 bases remained unmatched. The CDR3 reads CASSLSGQGLEAFF. In DNA, the CDR3 is TGTGCCAGTAGCCTTTCGGGACAGGGCCTTGAAGCTTTCTTT.

This clone was observed a single time. The rearrangement links TRBV19 to TRBJ2-5; no firm D call. The CDR3 loop spans 13 amino acids. Germline assignment: CDR1 LNHDA and CDR2 SQIVND (reference sequence). V was shortened by 5 bases and J by 4 bases, with 11 bases between the two germline ends. In nucleotides, the CDR3 is TGTGCCAGTAGTGAACTTGGTTCAGAGACCCAGTACTTC. Protein: CASSELGSETQYF.

The V gene is TRBV25-1, the J gene TRBJ2-2; TRBD1 matches at 9 bases. Losses at the gene ends were 1 base for V and 6 bases for J; bases not matched to a gene: 3. CDR1 and CDR2 (germline): MGHDK, SYGVNS. The CDR3 spans 15 residues. The CDR3 protein is CASSEWGQGSGELFF. In nucleotides, the CDR3 is TGTGCCAGCAGTGAATGGGGACAGGGATCCGGGGAGCTGTTTTTT.

The chain employs TRBV30 and TRBJ1-5; D not resolved. Germline CDR1 and CDR2: GTSNPN and SVGIG (reference sequence). The CDR3 runs 16 residues. V shed 3 bases and J shed 0 bases, with 15 bases lying between them. As DNA, the CDR3 is TGTGCCTGGAGCCGGGAAGGGAGCTATAGCAATCAGCCCCAGCATTTT. Residues: CAWSREGSYSNQPQHF.

The chain employs TRBV7-2 and TRBJ2-3, with 7 bases aligning to TRBD2. Per the germline V gene, CDR1 is SGHTA and CDR2 is FQGNSA. The CDR3 covers 15 residues. Trimming removed 1 base from V and 3 bases from J; junction bases left unmatched: 4. The CDR3 DNA is TGTGCCAGCAGCTTAGAGGTGGGGGGGACAGATACGCAGTATTTT. It is translated as CASSLEVGGTDTQYF.

This clone was seen once. This chain links TRBV15 with TRBJ2-3; D ambiguous. V shed 0 bases and J shed 1 base, with 5 bases lying between them. CDR1 LNHNV and CDR2 YYDKDF come from the germline V gene (reference sequence). This CDR3 spans 14 amino acids. In DNA form, the CDR3 reads TGTGCCACCAGCAGAGATCTAGGCACAGATACGCAGTATTTT. Translated: CATSRDLGTDTQYF. Supplemented by reference TRBV15 and TRBJ2-3, the full variable domain reads DAMVIQNPRYQVTQFGKPVTLSCSQTLNHNVMYWYQQKSSQAPKLLFHYYDKDFNNEADTPDNFQSRRPNTSFCFLDIRSPGLGDTAMYLCATSRDLGTDTQYFGPGTRLTVL.

V and J are TRBV6-2 or TRBV6-3 and TRBJ2-3; 11 nucleotides align to TRBD2. The CDR3 consists of 14 residues. V gave up 4 bases and J gave up 5 bases; unmatched junction bases: 2. CDR1 is MNHEY and CDR2 is SVGEGT in the germline V gene. The CDR3 DNA is TGTGCCAGCAGTTTAGGACTAGCGGGAGATACGCAGTATTTT. Protein sequence: CASSLGLAGDTQYF.

The chain couples TRBV19 to TRBJ1-6, with D unresolved. Germline lookup yields CDR1 LNHDA and CDR2 SQIVND (reference sequence). This CDR3 region has 14 residues. V dropped 4 bases and J dropped 7 bases, with 11 bases sitting between them. DNA of the CDR3: TGTGCCAGTAGTAGGCCCGGGATCAATTCACCCCTCCACTTT. Protein: CASSRPGINSPLHF.

The V call is TRBV19, the J call TRBJ2-3; D is perhaps TRBD2 (6 bases). Between the trimmed V and J ends, which lost 7 bases and 3 bases, there was a span of 17 bases. CDR1 is LNHDA, CDR2 SQIVND, per germline (reference sequence). The CDR3 has 15 residues. CDR3 nucleotides: TGTGCCAGTAATCCGACTAGTTGGAGGACAGATACGCAGTATTTT. Its translation is CASNPTSWRTDTQYF. Full variable domain (remainder filled in from reference TRBV19 and TRBJ2-3): DGGITQSPKYLFRKEGQNVTLSCEQNLNHDAMYWYRQDPGQGLRLIYYSQIVNDFQKGDIAEGYSVSREKKESFPLTVTSAQKNPTAFYLCASNPTSWRTDTQYFGPGTRLTVL.

This clone was found a few times. V is TRBV3-1 (or the pseudogene TRBV3-2) and J is TRBJ1-6, with TRBD1 as a possible D gene (5 bases). V lost 6 bases, J lost 0 bases, and 12 bases lay in between. This CDR3 contains 16 residues. From germline, CDR1 is LGHDT and CDR2 YNNKEL (reference sequence). The CDR3 DNA sequence: TGTGCCAGCAGTGACACAGGAGCCTCCTATAATTCACCCCTCCACTTT. It encodes CASSDTGASYNSPLHF.

The CDR3 loop is CASSYGGSENTQYF. The CDR3, as DNA: TGTGCCAGCAGTTATGGCGGGAGTGAGAATACGCAGTATTTT. The genes are TRBV6-7 and TRBJ2-3; 7 nucleotides align to TRBD2. TRBV6-7 is placed among ORFs of uncertain function. J lost 7 bases, V lost 3 bases, and 7 bases had no gene match. This CDR3 has 14 residues.

V gene TRBV7-9 combines with J gene TRBJ2-1, with a weak D call TRBD2 (6 bases). The length of the CDR3 is 13 residues. In germline, CDR1 is SEHNR, CDR2 FQNEAQ (reference sequence). Trimming left V 1 base short and J 7 bases short, with 8 bases between. The CDR3 here is CASSLDGGNEQFF. CDR3 coding DNA: TGTGCCAGCAGCTTAGACGGGGGTAATGAGCAGTTCTTC. Supplemented by reference TRBV7-9 and TRBJ2-1, the full variable domain reads DTGVSQNPRHKITKRGQNVTFRCDPISEHNRLYWYRQTLGQGPEFLTYFQNEAQLEKSRLLSDRFSAERPKGSFSTLEIQRTEQGDSAMYLCASSLDGGNEQFFGPGTRLTVL.

This chain uses TRBV6-5 with TRBJ1-1, with D possibly TRBD1 on 6 matching bases. Germline CDR1 and CDR2: MNHEY and SVGAGI. Trimming removed 2 bases from V and 3 bases from J, with 16 bases in between. There are 16 residues in the CDR3. As DNA, the CDR3 is TGTGCCAGCAGTTACAGTGGCAGGGGTTGGGACACTGAAGCTTTCTTT. Its protein product is CASSYSGRGWDTEAFF.

This clone was counted a single time. The rearrangement uses TRBV19 and TRBJ2-7; D is uncertain. This CDR3 has 13 residues. Germline CDR1 LNHDA, CDR2 SQIVND (reference sequence). With 5 bases removed from V and 3 bases from J, the gap between germline ends came to 11 bases. CDR3 protein: CASSLFVSYEQYF. In nucleotides, the CDR3 is TGTGCCAGTAGTCTTTTTGTCAGCTACGAGCAGTACTTC.

The genes are TRBV3-1 (or the pseudogene TRBV3-2) and TRBJ2-1; 9 positions agree with TRBD2. After removal of 10 bases from V and 9 bases from J, the junction contained 16 bases not matched to a gene. CDR3 length: 15 residues. The germline gives CDR1 LGHDT, CDR2 YNNKEL (reference sequence). The CDR3 here is CATGLGSGRGGEQFF. CDR3 sequence (DNA): TGTGCCACGGGGCTCGGTAGCGGGAGAGGTGGTGAGCAGTTCTTC.

The chain has TRBV28 and TRBJ1-2; 8 bases are shared with TRBD1. The CDR3 covers 13 residues. Germline assignment: CDR1 MDHEN and CDR2 SYDVKM. Trimming cost V 3 bases and J 7 bases; bases outside gene matches: 4. CDR3 sequence (DNA): TGTGCCAGCAGTTTGGACAGGGTGGGTGGCTACACCTTC. As protein: CASSLDRVGGYTF.

V is TRBV9 and J is TRBJ2-7, with TRBD2 matching 12 bases. Germline CDR1 is SGDLS and CDR2 is YYNGEE. The CDR3 extends over 14 amino acids. V shed 2 bases and J 6 bases; nucleotides not matched to a gene: 3. The CDR3 coding sequence is TGTGCCAGCAGCGTGACTAGCGGGAGCCTCGAGCAGTACTTC. It codes for CASSVTSGSLEQYF.

The rearrangement uses TRBV7-9 and TRBJ1-2, with D possibly TRBD1 on 5 matching bases. V was clipped by 2 bases and J by 8 bases, with 15 bases between them. Germline V gives CDR1 SEHNR, CDR2 FQNEAQ (reference sequence). The CDR3 covers 14 residues. CDR3 sequence: CASSLLETGRGYTF. CDR3 DNA sequence: TGTGCCAGCAGCTTATTGGAAACAGGCCGGGGCTACACCTTC.

The V and J genes are TRBV9 and TRBJ1-2; D is perhaps TRBD1 (5 bases). Germline-derived CDR1 and CDR2 are SGDLS and YYNGEE. Trimming removed 3 bases at V and 9 bases at J, with 18 bases between. This CDR3 region has 14 residues. The CDR3 loop is CASSARRQGGSYTF. For the CDR3, the DNA is TGTGCCAGCAGCGCCCGGAGGCAGGGCGGGAGCTACACCTTC. The full variable domain, completed using reference TRBV9 and TRBJ1-2, is DSGVTQTPKHLITATGQRVTLRCSPRSGDLSVYWYQQSLDQGLQFLIQYYNGEERAKGNILERFSAQQFPDLHSELNLSSLELGDSALYFCASSARRQGGSYTFGSGTRLTVV.

The chain links TRBV7-2 to TRBJ1-1, with 11 bases matching TRBD1. This CDR3 spans 14 amino acids. Germline trimming cut 8 bases from V and 4 bases from J; bases unmatched to any gene: 6. Per the germline V gene, CDR1 is SGHTA and CDR2 is FQGNSA. Here the CDR3 DNA reads TGTGCCAGCGGGACAGGGGGTTTGAGCACTGAAGCTTTCTTT. This gives the protein CASGTGGLSTEAFF.

The chain links TRBV7-8 to TRBJ1-1, with 9 bases that match TRBD1. This CDR3 is 14 amino acids long. The junction had 2 bases not matched to a gene; V was cut back by 3 bases and J by 3 bases. Germline V gene data show CDR1 as SGHVS and CDR2 as FQNEAQ. The CDR3 spells CASSFRTGDTEAFF. For the CDR3, the DNA is TGTGCCAGCAGCTTCCGGACAGGGGACACTGAAGCTTTCTTT.